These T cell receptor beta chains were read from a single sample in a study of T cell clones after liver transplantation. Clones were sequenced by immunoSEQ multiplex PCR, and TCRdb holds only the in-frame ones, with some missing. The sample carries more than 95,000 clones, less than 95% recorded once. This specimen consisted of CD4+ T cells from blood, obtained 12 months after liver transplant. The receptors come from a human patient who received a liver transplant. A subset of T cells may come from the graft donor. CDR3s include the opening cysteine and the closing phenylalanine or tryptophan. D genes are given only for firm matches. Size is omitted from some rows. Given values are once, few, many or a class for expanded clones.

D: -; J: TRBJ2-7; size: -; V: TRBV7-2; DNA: TGTGCCAGCACCCACATCTACGAGCAGTACTTC; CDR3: CASTHIYEQYF
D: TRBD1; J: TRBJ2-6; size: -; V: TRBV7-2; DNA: TGTGCCAGCAGCGTGAACAGGGGTGCCGGGGCCAACGTCCTGACTTTC; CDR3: CASSVNRGAGANVLTF
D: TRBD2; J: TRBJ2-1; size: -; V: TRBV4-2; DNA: TGTGCCAGCAGCGAAGGGACTAGCGGGAATGGGGAGCAGTTCTTC; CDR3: CASSEGTSGNGEQFF
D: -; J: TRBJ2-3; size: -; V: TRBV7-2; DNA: TGTGCCAGCAGCTTTGACTCGTTAAGCACAGATACGCAGTATTTT; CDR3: CASSFDSLSTDTQYF
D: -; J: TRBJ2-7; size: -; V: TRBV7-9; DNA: TGTGCCAGCAGCTTAGTCCCAGCTCCCTACGAGCAGTACTTC; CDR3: CASSLVPAPYEQYF
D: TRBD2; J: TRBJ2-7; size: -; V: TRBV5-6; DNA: TGTGCCAGCAGCTTGGCCCTAGCGGATACCTACGAGCAGTACTTC; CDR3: CASSLALADTYEQYF
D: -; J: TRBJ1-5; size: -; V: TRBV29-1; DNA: TGCAGCGTTGTGACACCGGGGCGCAATCAGCCCCAGCATTTT; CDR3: CSVVTPGRNQPQHF
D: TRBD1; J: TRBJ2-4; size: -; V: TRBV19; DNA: TGTGCCAGTAACATGGGACAGGCGGGGGCCAAAAACATTCAGTACTTC; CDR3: CASNMGQAGAKNIQYF
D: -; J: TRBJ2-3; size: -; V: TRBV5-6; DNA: TGTGCCAGCAGCTTCCCCGGAAGGGGGAGCACAGATACGCAGTATTTT; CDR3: CASSFPGRGSTDTQYF
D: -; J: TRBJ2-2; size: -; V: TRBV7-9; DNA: TGTGCCAGCAGCCCGATTGGTAGCGGCTGGGCCGGGGAGCTGTTTTTT; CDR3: CASSPIGSGWAGELFF
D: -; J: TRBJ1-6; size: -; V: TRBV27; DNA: TGTGCCAGCAGTCCGACAGGCGACTCCTATAATTCACCCCTCCACTTT; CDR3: CASSPTGDSYNSPLHF
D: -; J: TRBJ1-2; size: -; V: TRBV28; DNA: TGTGCCAGCACCCCCGGACAGTACTATGGCTACACCTTC; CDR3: CASTPGQYYGYTF
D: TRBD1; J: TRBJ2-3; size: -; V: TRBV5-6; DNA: TGTGCCAGCAGCTTGGCCCGGACCGGGACAGGGGTTGATACGCAGTATTTT; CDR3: CASSLARTGTGVDTQYF
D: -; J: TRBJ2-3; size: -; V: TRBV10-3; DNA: TGTGCCATCAGTGAGGCTAGGTTAAGATCCACAGATACGCAGTATTTT; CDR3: CAISEARLRSTDTQYF
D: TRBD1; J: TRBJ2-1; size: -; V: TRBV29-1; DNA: TGCAGCGTTGAGGTGCAGGGGGTTTACAATGAGCAGTTCTTC; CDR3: CSVEVQGVYNEQFF
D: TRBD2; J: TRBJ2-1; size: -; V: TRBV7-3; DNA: TGTGCCAGCAGCCCCCAGCGGGGGGCCTACAATGAGCAGTTCTTC; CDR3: CASSPQRGAYNEQFF
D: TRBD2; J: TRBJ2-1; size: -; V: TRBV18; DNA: TGTGCCAGCTCACTACTAGCGGGTGTCTCCTACAATGAGCAGTTCTTC; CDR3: CASSLLAGVSYNEQFF
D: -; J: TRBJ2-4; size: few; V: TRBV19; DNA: TGTGCCAGTAGGTCGACAGCCAACATTCAGTACTTC; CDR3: CASRSTANIQYF
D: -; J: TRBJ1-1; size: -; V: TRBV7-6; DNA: TGTGCCAGCAGCCGCGTCCTAAGCCTGAACACTGAAGCTTTCTTT; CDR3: CASSRVLSLNTEAFF
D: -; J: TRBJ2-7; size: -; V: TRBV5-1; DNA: TGCGCCAGCAGCTTGAGGGCTGGCTCGGGGGACGAGCAGTACTTC; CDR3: CASSLRAGSGDEQYF
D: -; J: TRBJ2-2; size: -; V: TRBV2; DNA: TGTGCCAGCCGGGATTATGGGGGAACCGGGGAGCTGTTTTTT; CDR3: CASRDYGGTGELFF
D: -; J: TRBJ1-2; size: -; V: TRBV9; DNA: TGTGCCAGCAGCGTAGCGGGTGGAGGCTACACCTTC; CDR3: CASSVAGGGYTF
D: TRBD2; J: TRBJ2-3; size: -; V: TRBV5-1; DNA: TGCGCCAGCAGCTTGGTTAGCGGGAGTCCCCCAGATACGCAGTATTTT; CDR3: CASSLVSGSPPDTQYF
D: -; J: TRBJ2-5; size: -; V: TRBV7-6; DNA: TGTGCCAGCAGCTTAGGTGGCAGGCAAGAGACCCAGTACTTC; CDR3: CASSLGGRQETQYF
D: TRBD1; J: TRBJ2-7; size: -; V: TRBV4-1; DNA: TGCGCCAGCAGCCGTCCGGGACAGACCTACGAGCAGTACTTC; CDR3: CASSRPGQTYEQYF
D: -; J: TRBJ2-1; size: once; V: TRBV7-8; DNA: TGTGCCAGCAGCTTATATTTCCTGTCCTCCTACAATGAGCAGCTCTTC; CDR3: CASSLYFLSSYNEQLF
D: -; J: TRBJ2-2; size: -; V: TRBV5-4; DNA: TGTGCCAGCAGTTTACAGGGCATCGTACCCGGGGAGCTGTTTTTT; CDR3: CASSLQGIVPGELFF
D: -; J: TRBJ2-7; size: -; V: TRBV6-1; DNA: TGTGCCAGCAAGAGCCGGGACTCCTCCTACGAGCAGTACTTC; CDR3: CASKSRDSSYEQYF
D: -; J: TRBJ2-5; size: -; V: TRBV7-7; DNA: TGTGCCAGCAGTCTGATAGGGGATGAGACCCAGTACTTC; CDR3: CASSLIGDETQYF
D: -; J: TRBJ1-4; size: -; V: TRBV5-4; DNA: TGTGCCAGCAGCTTTGGGGGGGGAAGTGAGAATGAAAAACTGTTTTTT; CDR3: CASSFGGGSENEKLFF
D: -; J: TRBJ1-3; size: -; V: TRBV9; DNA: TGTGCCAGCAGCACTCACACGAGCTCTGGAAACACCATATATTTT; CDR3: CASSTHTSSGNTIYF
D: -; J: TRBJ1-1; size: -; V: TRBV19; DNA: TGTGCCAGTAGTCCCAGGGGAGGGAGGGTAGGCACTGAAGCTTTCTTT; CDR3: CASSPRGGRVGTEAFF
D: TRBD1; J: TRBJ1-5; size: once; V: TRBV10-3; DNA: TGTGCCATCAGTCCACAGGGGGGAGGTAGCAATCAGCCCCAGCATTTT; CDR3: CAISPQGGGSNQPQHF
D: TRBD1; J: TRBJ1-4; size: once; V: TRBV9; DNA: TGTGCCAGCAGCCCGGGGACAGGGGGTGAAAAACTGTTTTTT; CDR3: CASSPGTGGEKLFF
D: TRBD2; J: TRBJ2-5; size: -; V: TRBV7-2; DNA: TGTGCCAGCAGCCGAGCGGGGAACAGACAAGAGACCCAGTACTTC; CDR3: CASSRAGNRQETQYF
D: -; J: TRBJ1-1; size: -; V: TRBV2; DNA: TGTGCCAGCAGTCCCCAGTCGACAGCGAACACTGAAGCTTTCTTT; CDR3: CASSPQSTANTEAFF
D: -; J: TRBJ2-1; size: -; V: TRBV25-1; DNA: TGTGCCAGCAGCCTGGGACATTATGAGCAGTTCTTC; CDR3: CASSLGHYEQFF
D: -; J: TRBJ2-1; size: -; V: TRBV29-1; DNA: TGCAGCGTTGCCCTGGCATTGGGTGAGCAGTTCTTC; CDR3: CSVALALGEQFF